A single sample gave rise to the 15 T cell receptor beta chains below, sequenced in a study of blood T cell repertoires in COVID-19 (dated by TCRdb to 2020 to 2022). Library preparation was by the immunoSEQ multiplex PCR assay. As stored in TCRdb, this immuneACCESS dataset retains in-frame rearrangements with V and J assigned. A fraction of the clones does not appear; measured against another copy, unresolved V genes explain less than half of the discrepancy, and the remainder lacks a known reason. Within this sample are around 140,000 clones, with about nine tenths of them counted one time only. Of the sample, 2.5% falls within the top ten clones. Sequenced input: peripheral blood. The receptors were gathered from a human donor with COVID-19, enrolled during active disease. The donor label of this sample is uncertain.

In DNA, the CDR3 is TGCGCCAGCAGCATGACAGGGAGCTCCTACGAGCAGTACTTC. Translating gives CASSMTGSSYEQYF. The chain carries TRBV5-1 and TRBJ2-7, with 7 bases that match TRBD1. Germline assignment: CDR1 SGHRS and CDR2 YFSETQ. The length of the CDR3 is 14 residues. J lost 0 bases, V lost 4 bases, and 4 bases had no gene match. Full variable domain (outside the CDR3, taken from reference TRBV5-1 and TRBJ2-7): KAGVTQTPRYLIKTRGQQVTLSCSPISGHRSVSWYQQTPGQGLQFLFEYFSETQRNKGNFPGRFSGRQFSNSRSEMNVSTLELGDSALYLCASSMTGSSYEQYFGPGTRLTVT.

This clone was counted a single time. The genes are TRBV7-9 and TRBJ2-4; possible D gene TRBD1, 5 bases. The CDR3 has 14 amino acids. V was pared by 1 base and J by 8 bases, with 12 bases between. Germline V CDR1 and CDR2: SEHNR, FQNEAQ (reference sequence). DNA of the CDR3: TGTGCCAGCAGCTTAGTTGGGGTAGGGGACATTCAGTACTTC. This gives the protein CASSLVGVGDIQYF.

The rearrangement links TRBV18 to TRBJ1-6, with 8 bases identical to TRBD1. CDR3 length: 14 residues. CDR1 KGHSH and CDR2 LQKENI come from the germline V gene. V shed 6 bases, J shed 9 bases, and the junction held 7 bases outside the gene matches. CDR3 region: CASSPDRESSPLHF. In nucleotides, the CDR3 is TGTGCCAGCTCTCCGGACAGGGAAAGTTCACCCCTCCACTTT.

This clone was seen a handful of times. The chain recombines TRBV6-5 with TRBJ2-5; D not resolved. Germline values: CDR1 MNHEY, CDR2 SVGAGI. The ends were cut back, 0 bases at V and 1 base at J, with 9 bases in the middle. The CDR3 length is 15 residues. The CDR3 loop is CASSYSELPQETQYF. As DNA, the CDR3 is TGTGCCAGCAGTTACTCAGAGCTGCCCCAAGAGACCCAGTACTTC.

The chain is built from TRBV10-1 and TRBJ2-1; 10 bases are a match to TRBD1. Germline V gene data show CDR1 as WNHNN and CDR2 as SYGVQD (reference sequence). The CDR3 length is 15 residues. V shed 4 bases, J shed 2 bases, and the junction held 2 bases outside the gene matches. The CDR3 reads CASSGGQGTYNEQFF. DNA for the CDR3: TGCGCCAGCAGTGGGGGACAGGGGACCTACAATGAGCAGTTCTTC.

This chain links TRBV24-1 with TRBJ2-3; no clear D gene. Germline CDR1 and CDR2: KGHDR and SFDVKD. The germline V and J ends were trimmed by 9 bases and 1 base, with 7 bases remaining between them. This CDR3 has 12 amino acids. The CDR3 is CATAERTDTQYF. In nucleotides, the CDR3 is TGTGCCACCGCGGAGCGCACAGATACGCAGTATTTT.

V is TRBV11-2 and J is TRBJ2-7, with TRBD1 as a possible D gene (6 bases). Deletions cut 3 bases from V and 2 bases from J, with 11 bases between. CDR3 size: 14 residues. The germline CDR1 and CDR2 sequences are SGHAT and FQNNGV. The CDR3 here is CASSFNRVTYEQYF. The CDR3 nucleotides read TGTGCCAGCAGCTTCAACAGGGTTACCTACGAGCAGTACTTC.

This CDR3 is CASSPKGQGYGETQYF. The CDR3 DNA sequence: TGTGCCAGCTCACCTAAGGGACAGGGGTACGGGGAGACCCAGTACTTC. V is TRBV18 and J is TRBJ2-5; 10 positions match TRBD1. Germline CDR1 is KGHSH and CDR2 is LQKENI. The CDR3 extends over 16 amino acids. V was clipped by 3 bases and J by 5 bases; unmatched bases: 9.

The chain's CDR3 is CATSRLAQGDQPQHF. CDR3 nucleotide sequence: TGTGCCACCAGCCGATTGGCGCAGGGCGATCAGCCCCAGCATTTT. The chain is built from TRBV15 and TRBJ1-5; maybe TRBD1 (5 bases). Trimming removed 5 bases from V and 5 bases from J, with 16 bases in between. Germline CDR1 and CDR2: LNHNV and YYDKDF (reference sequence). This CDR3 is 15 amino acids long.

The table lists this clone with a count of one. The V gene is TRBV6-1, the J gene TRBJ1-1, with 8 bases identical to TRBD1. The CDR3 covers 13 residues. The germline gives CDR1 MNHNS, CDR2 SASEGT. V shed 3 bases and J 8 bases; nucleotides not matched to a gene: 5. This CDR3 reads CASSDAGGKEAFF. The CDR3 nucleotides read TGTGCCAGCAGTGACGCAGGGGGCAAGGAAGCTTTCTTT.

The V gene is TRBV28, the J gene TRBJ2-2, with 10 bases identical to TRBD2. The CDR3 covers 15 residues. Germline V gene sequence: CDR1 MDHEN, CDR2 SYDVKM. J lost 6 bases, V lost 9 bases, and 10 bases had no gene match. For the CDR3, the DNA is TGTGCCAGTAGAACCCAGCGGGGGGGCGCCGGGGAGCTGTTTTTT. Protein product: CASRTQRGGAGELFF.

The V call is TRBV18, the J call TRBJ1-1, with a tentative D call TRBD1 (6 bases). CDR3 length equals 15 residues. Germline V gene sequence: CDR1 KGHSH, CDR2 LQKENI. Deletions cut 2 bases from V and 5 bases from J, with 15 bases between. CDR3 sequence (DNA): TGTGCCAGCTCACCAGAACAGGGAGATGGGACTGAAGCTTTCTTT. As protein: CASSPEQGDGTEAFF.

This clone was found once. V is TRBV7-9 and J is TRBJ2-7, with TRBD2 as a possible D gene (6 bases). V shed 5 bases and J shed 3 bases, with 11 bases lying between them. In germline, CDR1 is SEHNR, CDR2 FQNEAQ (reference sequence). There are 13 residues in the CDR3. For the CDR3, the DNA is TGTGCCAGCAGCCCTTCGCGGGGCTACGAGCAGTACTTC. Amino acids: CASSPSRGYEQYF.

The chain employs TRBV20-1 and TRBJ1-2, with TRBD1 matching 11 bases. Per germline, CDR1 DFQATT and CDR2 SNEGSKA (reference sequence). V lost 3 bases and J lost 2; bases outside the gene matches: 2. This CDR3 has 14 residues. In nucleotides, the CDR3 is TGCAGTGCTAGTGGACAGGGGGCCAACTATGGCTACACCTTC. The encoded protein is CSASGQGANYGYTF.

The V gene is TRBV6-4, the J gene TRBJ1-6; no reliable D call. This CDR3 is built from 14 residues. V was trimmed by 11 bases and J by 2 bases, leaving 13 bases between them. Germline-derived CDR1 and CDR2 are MRHNA and SNTAGT. This CDR3 is CAGPPRPYNSPLHF. For the CDR3, the DNA is TGTGCCGGGCCACCTCGGCCCTATAATTCACCCCTCCACTTT.